These 7 T cell receptor beta chains share one sample of origin, sequenced in a study of cytomegalovirus exposure and HLA in healthy donors. Clones were read by immunoSEQ multiplex PCR, and TCRdb kept only the in-frame ones, dropping some. Of under 200,000 clones in the sample, 85% to 90% are singletons; the top ten hold 5.7%. The sequenced sample consisted of PBMCs. These receptors came from a woman in her 30s in good health and CMV-seronegative.

The chain carries TRBV30 and TRBJ2-3; 11 positions agree with TRBD2. The CDR3 is made up of 13 amino acids. CDR1 and CDR2 (germline): GTSNPN, SVGIG (reference sequence). Trimming cost V 7 bases and J 3 bases; bases outside gene matches: 3. The CDR3 DNA is TGTGCCTCCTCTAGCGGGAGGACAGATACGCAGTATTTT. The encoded protein is CASSSGRTDTQYF.

The rearrangement links TRBV14 to TRBJ2-3; 10 bases line up with TRBD1. Looked up from germline, CDR1 is SGHDN and CDR2 is FVKESK. V was pared by 4 bases and J by 3 bases, with 4 bases of the junction left unmatched. The CDR3 covers 15 residues. CDR3 DNA: TGTGCCAGCAGCCCGACAGGGGGCGCGACAGATACGCAGTATTTT. This translates into CASSPTGGATDTQYF.

The gene calls are TRBV5-1 and TRBJ2-7; 12 bases agree with TRBD2. The V segment lost 0 bases and the J segment 6 bases; nucleotides outside the gene matches: 16. The CDR3 has 19 residues. CDR1 SGHRS and CDR2 YFSETQ come from the germline V gene. The CDR3 DNA reads as TGCGCCAGCAGCTTGGGCGGGGTACGGACTAGCGGGAAATTGGGCGAGCAGTACTTC. Residues: CASSLGGVRTSGKLGEQYF.

The chain links TRBV28 to TRBJ2-1; 13 nucleotides agree with TRBD2. Germline CDR1 reads MDHEN; CDR2 reads SYDVKM. The CDR3 is made up of 16 amino acids. The ends lost 3 bases at V and 5 bases at J; junction bases unmatched: 4. The CDR3 region has the DNA TGTGCCAGCAGTTTGAGGACTAGCGGGAGAAACAATGAGCAGTTCTTC. It specifies CASSLRTSGRNNEQFF.

With regard to this clone: Different DNA sequences within this sample yield the same CDR3. This chain joins TRBV5-1 and TRBJ2-7, with 12 bases matching TRBD2. The CDR3 totals 15 residues. V dropped 1 base and J dropped 2; count of bases not matched to a gene: 1. The germline gives CDR1 SGHRS, CDR2 YFSETQ. The CDR3 protein is CASSLRTSGTYEQYF. The CDR3 DNA reads TGCGCCAGCAGCTTGAGGACTAGCGGGACCTACGAGCAGTACTTC.

The gene calls are TRBV9 and TRBJ2-7; 10 nucleotides line up with TRBD2. V lost 4 bases to trimming and J lost 3 bases; unmatched junction nucleotides: 4. This CDR3 contains 14 residues. CDR1 and CDR2 from the germline V gene are SGDLS and YYNGEE. This CDR3 is CASSLAGGGYEQYF. CDR3 DNA sequence: TGTGCCAGCAGCTTAGCGGGAGGAGGCTACGAGCAGTACTTC.

The V gene is TRBV27, the J gene TRBJ1-1; D not resolved. With 6 bases removed from V and 7 bases from J, the gap between germline ends came to 15 bases. The length of the CDR3 is 13 residues. Germline loops: CDR1 MNHEY, CDR2 SMNVEV (reference sequence). The chain's CDR3 is CASSPRRLSEAFF. Here the CDR3 DNA reads TGTGCCAGCAGCCCCCGGAGACTGAGTGAAGCTTTCTTT.